These T cell receptor beta chains were read from a single sample in a study of T cell repertoires in cytomegalovirus infection. TCRdb used MiXCR to reprocess the reads, holding one entry per CDR3 protein. The sample comprises about 180,000 distinct CDR3 sequences, around 15% of which are singletons, and 25% to 30% rests with the top ten. The sequencing input was PBMCs. These TCRs come from a human donor in good health (CMV status not recorded). Some clones in this sample may be carry-over from other donors' samples. CDR3s include the opening cysteine and the closing phenylalanine or tryptophan. The order of the fields is V gene, J gene, clone size, D gene, CDR3 DNA, CDR3 protein. The D gene is left open where the match is weak. For some rows the clone size is stated as once, few or many, or as a class when expanded; others skip it.

>TRBV5-6|TRBJ2-3|NA|TRBD1
TGTGCCAGCAGCTTGTCAGCGGGACAGGGTACCCTAGATACGCAGTATTTT
CASSLSAGQGTLDTQYF
>TRBV5-1|TRBJ1-6|NA|NA
TGCGCCAGCAGCACGGACGGATATAATTCACCCCTCCACTTT
CASSTDGYNSPLHF
>TRBV7-9|TRBJ1-2|NA|TRBD1
TGTGCCAGCAGACAGACAGGGGATGGCTACACCTTC
CASRQTGDGYTF
>TRBV28|TRBJ2-7|few|TRBD1
TGTGCCAGCAGTTTTATTGGCAGGGGGTACGAGCAGTACTTC
CASSFIGRGYEQYF
>TRBV20-1|TRBJ2-7|NA|NA
TGCAGTGCTAGAGATCTTGCACTCTCCTACGAGCAGTACTTC
CSARDLALSYEQYF
>TRBV2|TRBJ2-2|many|TRBD1
TGTGCCAGCAGTTGGACAGGGGCGAACACCGGGGAGCTGTTTTTT
CASSWTGANTGELFF
>TRBV7-3|TRBJ2-2|many|NA
TGTGCCAGCAGCTTATGGGCAGGGAACACCGGGGAGCTGTTTTTT
CASSLWAGNTGELFF
>TRBV7-3|TRBJ2-2|NA|NA
TGTGCCAGCAGGCCCCAGGGGAACACCGGGGAGCTGTTTTTT
CASRPQGNTGELFF
>TRBV27|TRBJ2-1|many|TRBD1
TGTGCCAGCAGCGGGACAGCATTCAATGAGCAGTTCTTC
CASSGTAFNEQFF
>TRBV7-6|TRBJ2-6|many|NA
TGTGCCAGCAGCCCGGTATTCTCCGGGGCCAACGTCCTGACTTTC
CASSPVFSGANVLTF
>TRBV29-1|TRBJ2-1|few|TRBD2
TGCAGCGTTGAAGGTCTAGCGGAGAAGACATTGTCCTACAATGAGCAGTTCTTC
CSVEGLAEKTLSYNEQFF
>TRBV2|TRBJ2-1|few|TRBD1
TGTGCCAGCAGCCATCCCTGGGACAGCCTCTCCTACAATGAGCAGTTCTTC
CASSHPWDSLSYNEQFF
>TRBV6-6|TRBJ2-5|NA|NA
TGTGCCAGCACCATAAGGGAGACCCAGTACTTC
CASTIRETQYF
>TRBV29-1|TRBJ1-2|NA|NA
TGCAGCGTTATAATGAACTATGGCTACACCTTC
CSVIMNYGYTF
>TRBV7-8|TRBJ2-1|many|NA
TGTGCCAGCAGCCCCCAGAGGGATGAGCAGTTCTTC
CASSPQRDEQFF
>TRBV5-1|TRBJ2-7|few|NA
TGCGCCAGCAGCTTTGACAGGTCATTCTACGAGCAGTACTTC
CASSFDRSFYEQYF
>TRBV29-1|TRBJ1-1|NA|NA
TGCAGCGCCCCAGGAAAGGGTACTGAAGCTTTCTTT
CSAPGKGTEAFF
>TRBV29-1|TRBJ2-7|NA|TRBD1
TGCAGCGTTGAAGAGCTTAAGGGACAGGGGGCTTACGAGCAGTACTTC
CSVEELKGQGAYEQYF
>TRBV4-2|TRBJ2-2|many|TRBD1
TGTGCCAGCAGCTCTTCTTACAGGGGATCCGGGGAGCTGTTTTTT
CASSSSYRGSGELFF
>TRBV6-5|TRBJ2-2|NA|NA
TGTGCCAGCAGTCCCGATTGGGTCCCCACCGGGGAGCTGTTTTTT
CASSPDWVPTGELFF
>TRBV7-2|TRBJ2-7|NA|NA
TGTGCCAGCAGCTCGAGGAAGGGGCCGACGCCCTACGAGCAGTACTTC
CASSSRKGPTPYEQYF
>TRBV7-2|TRBJ1-1|many|NA
TGTGCCAGCAGCCGGGGGGGGAACACTGAAGCTTTCTTT
CASSRGGNTEAFF
>TRBV27|TRBJ1-2|few|NA
TGTGCCAGCAGTTTTGACCCTTGGGATGGCTACACCTTC
CASSFDPWDGYTF
>TRBV11-2|TRBJ2-7|many|NA
TGTGCCAGCAGCTTAGCTCGCGGCAGGCTCTACGAGCAGTACTTC
CASSLARGRLYEQYF
>TRBV7-6|TRBJ1-1|many|NA
TGTGCCAGCAGCTTACTTCAGGGGAACACTGAAGCTTTCTTT
CASSLLQGNTEAFF
>TRBV7-9|TRBJ2-2|many|NA
TGTGCCAGCAGCCCTTCATCAAGGGAGCTGTTTTTT
CASSPSSRELFF
>TRBV23-1|TRBJ1-1|few|NA
TGCGCCAGCAGTCCCCCGCGAGGGGTAACGCAGGTGGGCACTGAAGCTTTCTTT
CASSPPRGVTQVGTEAFF
>TRBV10-3|TRBJ2-2|NA|NA
TGTGCCATCAGTGAGTCGATGGGGCTAGCCGGGGAGCTGTTTTTT
CAISESMGLAGELFF
>TRBV3-1|TRBJ2-1|NA|TRBD2
TGTGCCAGCAGCCAATTCTTGCGAGCAGAGACCGGGACTAGCGCCAATGAGCAGTTCTTC
CASSQFLRAETGTSANEQFF
>TRBV29-1|TRBJ2-7|few|NA
TGCAGCGTTGAAGATAATAGAGACGAGCAGTACTTC
CSVEDNRDEQYF
>TRBV6-5|TRBJ2-4|NA|NA
TGTGCCAGCAGTTACTCGAGGGCAGGGGGGGACATTCAGTACTTC
CASSYSRAGGDIQYF
>TRBV20-1|TRBJ2-1|NA|TRBD1
TGCAGTGCGCTTTCCGGGACAGGGGTCTCGGGCAATGAGCAGTTCTTC
CSALSGTGVSGNEQFF
>TRBV3-1|TRBJ2-1|NA|TRBD2
TGTGCCAGCAGCCAAGTGAGAGGACTAGCCTTTCATGAGCAGTTCTTC
CASSQVRGLAFHEQFF
>TRBV19|TRBJ1-5|few|NA
TGTGCCACCACAGAGAGTAATCAGCCCCAGCATTTT
CATTESNQPQHF
>TRBV7-9|TRBJ1-3|few|TRBD1
TGTGCCAGCAGCTATACAGGGGACGGAATGGCCACCATATATTTT
CASSYTGDGMATIYF
>TRBV28|TRBJ2-5|large|TRBD2
TGTGCCAGCAGCCATTTGACTAGCGAAGAACAAGAGACCCAGTACTTC
CASSHLTSEEQETQYF
>TRBV28|TRBJ2-1|few|TRBD2
TGTGCCAGCAGCCGGACTAGACGCGGTGAGCAGTTCTTC
CASSRTRRGEQFF
>TRBV5-6|TRBJ1-5|NA|TRBD1
TGTGCCAGCAGCCGGCGACAGGGGGCTCTCAATCAGCCCCAGCATTTT
CASSRRQGALNQPQHF
>TRBV29-1|TRBJ2-3|few|NA
TGCAGCGCAACCGCGGACAGCGCAGATACGCAGTATTTT
CSATADSADTQYF
>TRBV28|TRBJ2-7|many|NA
TGTGCCAGCAGTTTATTTGTCTCGGGAGTGGGATACGAGCAGTACTTC
CASSLFVSGVGYEQYF
>TRBV12-3/TRBV12-4|TRBJ2-1|many|NA
TGTGCCAGCAGTTTAAGGGGGGTTAGGGTCAATGAGCAGTTCTTC
CASSLRGVRVNEQFF
>TRBV7-8|TRBJ1-2|many|TRBD1
TGTGCCAGCAGGTCATACCGGGACAGGGGCTATGGCTACACCTTC
CASRSYRDRGYGYTF
>TRBV29-1|TRBJ1-1|many|NA
TGCAGCGTTGAAGGAGTAGTTCTGGGGGCCGGCACTGAAGCTTTCTTT
CSVEGVVLGAGTEAFF
>TRBV29-1|TRBJ2-1|few|TRBD1
TGCAGCGCTGGGACAGGGAATGAGCAGTTCTTC
CSAGTGNEQFF
>TRBV5-4|TRBJ2-1|NA|TRBD2
TGTGCCAGCAGGGCTAGCGGGAGGTCGGACAATGAGCAGTTCTTC
CASRASGRSDNEQFF
>TRBV7-9|TRBJ2-3|many|NA
TGTGCCAGCAGCTTATATCTAGGGACAGATACGCAGTATTTT
CASSLYLGTDTQYF
>TRBV3-1|TRBJ1-4|few|NA
TGTGCCAGCAGCCGACGTGGAACTAATGAAAAACTGTTTTTT
CASSRRGTNEKLFF
>TRBV5-4|TRBJ1-1|few|TRBD1
TGTGCCAGCAGCCGGAGACAGGGACCCACTGAAGCTTTCTTT
CASSRRQGPTEAFF
>TRBV7-9|TRBJ2-3|many|NA
TGTGCCAGCAGCTTAGCTCGGGGAGCTCCCACAGATACGCAGTATTTT
CASSLARGAPTDTQYF
>TRBV7-9|TRBJ1-2|many|NA
TGTGCCAGCAGCTTAGCCGCTCCCCACACCTTC
CASSLAAPHTF